The rows below give T cell receptor beta chains drawn from one sample of a study of cytomegalovirus exposure and HLA in healthy donors. Only in-frame clones appear in the TCRdb table, and some are missing; sequencing was by immunoSEQ multiplex PCR. The data contain under 120,000 clones, about 70% of them singletons. The sample comprised PBMCs. Every receptor here comes from a man aged 45 to 65 in good health and CMV-seropositive. Each CDR3 is given with its conserved first and last residue. A D gene is named only where the DNA matches it firmly. Clone size is shown for a subset of rows, as once, few, many or a class of expanded clone.

j_call: TRBJ1-2; v_call: TRBV4-1; clone_size: few; d_call: .; cdr3_nt: TGCGCCAGCAGCCCAGGTGGCGTAAACTATGGCTACACCTTC; cdr3_aa: CASSPGGVNYGYTF
j_call: TRBJ1-1; v_call: TRBV7-3; clone_size: .; d_call: .; cdr3_nt: TGTGCCAGCAGCTTACGAGGGGAGGCTGAAGCTTTCTTT; cdr3_aa: CASSLRGEAEAFF
j_call: TRBJ2-2; v_call: TRBV18; clone_size: few; d_call: TRBD1; cdr3_nt: TGTGCCAGCTCACCGGACTACAGGGGGCGCCCCGGGGAGCTGTTTTTT; cdr3_aa: CASSPDYRGRPGELFF
j_call: TRBJ1-1; v_call: TRBV4-1; clone_size: .; d_call: TRBD1; cdr3_nt: TGCGCCAGCAGTTACGGACAGGGGGGTGACACTGAAGCTTTCTTT; cdr3_aa: CASSYGQGGDTEAFF
j_call: TRBJ2-3; v_call: TRBV19; clone_size: .; d_call: TRBD2; cdr3_nt: TGTGCCACTAATGACGGGACTAGCGCGCGGGGAGATACGCAGTATTTT; cdr3_aa: CATNDGTSARGDTQYF
j_call: TRBJ1-1; v_call: TRBV4-2; clone_size: .; d_call: .; cdr3_nt: TGTGCCAGCAGCCAAGATCTAAGACAGTACACTGAAGCTTTCTTT; cdr3_aa: CASSQDLRQYTEAFF
j_call: TRBJ2-6; v_call: TRBV7-8; clone_size: few; d_call: TRBD1; cdr3_nt: TGTGCCAGCAGCTTAGAGGGACAGGGCTCTGGGGCCAACGTCCTGACTTTC; cdr3_aa: CASSLEGQGSGANVLTF
j_call: TRBJ2-5; v_call: TRBV7-8; clone_size: few; d_call: TRBD2; cdr3_nt: TGTGCCAGCAGCTTAGCGGGACTAGCAAAGACCCAGTACTTC; cdr3_aa: CASSLAGLAKTQYF
j_call: TRBJ1-6; v_call: TRBV4-2; clone_size: .; d_call: TRBD1; cdr3_nt: TGTGCCAGCAGCCCCTCGACAGGGGGCAATTCACCCCTCCACTTT; cdr3_aa: CASSPSTGGNSPLHF
j_call: TRBJ1-5; v_call: TRBV5-5; clone_size: .; d_call: .; cdr3_nt: TGTGCCAGCAGCGTTGGGGTCGGAGGTCAGCCCCAGCATTTT; cdr3_aa: CASSVGVGGQPQHF
j_call: TRBJ1-1; v_call: TRBV6-1; clone_size: once; d_call: .; cdr3_nt: TGTGCCAGCAGTGAAGCGCCACAGAACACTGAAGCTTTCTTT; cdr3_aa: CASSEAPQNTEAFF
j_call: TRBJ2-7; v_call: TRBV4-1; clone_size: .; d_call: TRBD1; cdr3_nt: TGCGCCAGCAGCCAATATGTGACAGGGGGTGTTTACGAGCAGTACTTC; cdr3_aa: CASSQYVTGGVYEQYF
j_call: TRBJ1-1; v_call: TRBV9; clone_size: .; d_call: TRBD1; cdr3_nt: TGTGCCAGCAGCGTCACTGAGGGGGCCTGGACTGAAGCTTTCTTT; cdr3_aa: CASSVTEGAWTEAFF
j_call: TRBJ2-1; v_call: TRBV27; clone_size: .; d_call: .; cdr3_nt: TGTGCCAGCAGTTTGGGGCAGAACTCCTACAATGAGCAGTTCTTC; cdr3_aa: CASSLGQNSYNEQFF
j_call: TRBJ1-1; v_call: TRBV6-6; clone_size: few; d_call: TRBD1; cdr3_nt: TGTGCCAGCAGTTCCCGGGACAGGGGAACCACTGAAGCTTTCTTT; cdr3_aa: CASSSRDRGTTEAFF
j_call: TRBJ2-2; v_call: TRBV2; clone_size: few; d_call: TRBD1; cdr3_nt: TGTGCCAGCAGTGATCTCGGGACAGGGGTGACCGGGGAGCTGTTTTTT; cdr3_aa: CASSDLGTGVTGELFF
j_call: TRBJ1-2; v_call: TRBV9; clone_size: .; d_call: TRBD1; cdr3_nt: TGTGCCAGCAGCGCTACTCTGACAGGGGGCCGAGTCTATGGCTACACCTTC; cdr3_aa: CASSATLTGGRVYGYTF
j_call: TRBJ1-5; v_call: TRBV2; clone_size: .; d_call: .; cdr3_nt: TGTGCCAGCACCCGACAGGTAACGGCGAATCAGCCCCAGCATTTT; cdr3_aa: CASTRQVTANQPQHF
j_call: TRBJ2-1; v_call: TRBV2; clone_size: .; d_call: TRBD2; cdr3_nt: TGTGCCAGCAGTGAAGAAGGAGCGGGGGGAGTAAATGAGCAGTTCTTC; cdr3_aa: CASSEEGAGGVNEQFF
j_call: TRBJ1-1; v_call: TRBV5-1; clone_size: .; d_call: .; cdr3_nt: TGCGCCAGCAGGTCCGCGGGGGGGAACACTGAAGCTTTCTTT; cdr3_aa: CASRSAGGNTEAFF
j_call: TRBJ2-6; v_call: TRBV11-3; clone_size: .; d_call: .; cdr3_nt: TGTGCCAGCAGTGGTGGCCAGAACTCTGGGGCCAACGTCCTGACTTTC; cdr3_aa: CASSGGQNSGANVLTF
j_call: TRBJ1-4; v_call: TRBV2; clone_size: few; d_call: TRBD1; cdr3_nt: TGTGCCAGCAGGGAGGGACAGTTTAATGAAAAACTGTTTTTT; cdr3_aa: CASREGQFNEKLFF
j_call: TRBJ1-2; v_call: TRBV2; clone_size: .; d_call: .; cdr3_nt: TGTGCCAGCCGGGGGGGGACCAACTATGGCTACACCTTC; cdr3_aa: CASRGGTNYGYTF
j_call: TRBJ2-4; v_call: TRBV6-5; clone_size: .; d_call: .; cdr3_nt: TGTGCCAGCAGTCCGGACACGGATGGCATTCAGTACTTC; cdr3_aa: CASSPDTDGIQYF
j_call: TRBJ2-1; v_call: TRBV28; clone_size: .; d_call: TRBD1; cdr3_nt: TGTGCCAGCAGCTCAGCCGGGACAGGGTTAAATGAGCAGTTCTTC; cdr3_aa: CASSSAGTGLNEQFF
j_call: TRBJ2-1; v_call: TRBV27; clone_size: .; d_call: .; cdr3_nt: TGTGCCAGCAGTCAAGACTACGAGTCCTACAATGAGCAGTTCTTC; cdr3_aa: CASSQDYESYNEQFF
j_call: TRBJ1-3; v_call: TRBV30; clone_size: .; d_call: TRBD1; cdr3_nt: TGTGCCTGGAGTGCGGGACAGGGAGGCACCATATATTTT; cdr3_aa: CAWSAGQGGTIYF
j_call: TRBJ1-4; v_call: TRBV5-1; clone_size: .; d_call: .; cdr3_nt: TGCGCCAGCAGCTCGAGAACAACTAATGAAAAACTGTTTTTT; cdr3_aa: CASSSRTTNEKLFF
j_call: TRBJ2-1; v_call: TRBV2; clone_size: .; d_call: .; cdr3_nt: TGTGCCAGCAGTTATAGAAATGAGCAGTTCTTC; cdr3_aa: CASSYRNEQFF
j_call: TRBJ1-5; v_call: TRBV9; clone_size: once; d_call: .; cdr3_nt: TGTGCCAGCAGCTCTACAGGTAATCAGCCCCAGCATTTT; cdr3_aa: CASSSTGNQPQHF
j_call: TRBJ2-7; v_call: TRBV2; clone_size: .; d_call: .; cdr3_nt: TGTGCCAGCAGTCCAACCCCGGACAGTGGGTACGAGCAGTACTTC; cdr3_aa: CASSPTPDSGYEQYF